Shown below are 9 T cell receptor beta chains from a single sample sequenced in a study of graft-versus-host responses after intestinal transplantation. These receptors' antigens are unknown. Clones were sequenced by immunoSEQ multiplex PCR, and TCRdb holds only the in-frame ones, with some missing. The top ten clones hold more than 3% of a sample with 90,000 to 150,000 clones, around 96% of them seen once. Sequenced material: unstimulated CD8+ T cells sorted from spleen or lymph node cells, taken before intestinal transplant. The receptor set was obtained from a human donor who received an intestinal transplant.

The J gene is TRBJ1-5, the V gene TRBV6-1; possibly TRBD1 for D (5 bases). The CDR3 length is 14 residues. Germline assignment: CDR1 MNHNS and CDR2 SASEGT. V was clipped by 6 bases and J by 4 bases, with 13 bases between them. The CDR3 reads CASRRQGMNQPQHF. The CDR3 DNA is TGTGCCAGCAGACGTCAGGGAATGAATCAGCCCCAGCATTTT.

This clone was detected once. The chain links TRBV5-1 to TRBJ1-4; no clear D gene. Germline CDR1 is SGHRS and CDR2 is YFSETQ. Trimming shortened V by 0 bases and J by 8 bases, and 5 bases separated the two germline ends. There are 12 residues in the CDR3. The CDR3 coding sequence is TGCGCCAGCAGCTTGGACGGGGAAAAACTGTTTTTT. It is translated as CASSLDGEKLFF.

The chain recombines TRBV15 with TRBJ2-2, with D hard to call. Trimming pared 8 bases from V and 3 bases from J, leaving 10 bases between. In germline, CDR1 is LNHNV, CDR2 YYDKDF (reference sequence). The CDR3 has 13 residues. This CDR3 is CATPTADTGELFF. The CDR3 nucleotides read TGTGCCACCCCCACGGCTGACACCGGGGAGCTGTTTTTT.

The chain couples TRBV4-2 to TRBJ2-7; D may be TRBD2 (6 bases). Germline-derived CDR1 and CDR2 are LGHNA and YNFKEQ. The CDR3 runs 14 residues. V dropped 2 bases and J dropped 2 bases, with 10 bases sitting between them. The CDR3 DNA reads TGTGCCAGCAGCCAAACCGCGGGGACCTACGAGCAGTACTTC. It translates to CASSQTAGTYEQYF.

Remarks on this clone: Other DNA sequences from this sample encode an identical CDR3 as well. The chain joins TRBV28 to TRBJ2-1; D is tentatively TRBD1 or TRBD2 (5 bases each). CDR1 is MDHEN, CDR2 SYDVKM, per germline. Trimming removed 2 bases from V and 6 bases from J, with 5 bases in between. This CDR3 is built from 12 residues. The CDR3 nucleotides are TGTGCCAGCAGTTTAGGGGGCAATGAGCAGTTCTTC. Encoded protein: CASSLGGNEQFF.

The chain joins TRBV9 to TRBJ2-7; 9 bases align to TRBD2. The CDR3 is 15 amino acids. The V segment lost 4 bases and the J segment 2 bases; nucleotides outside the gene matches: 7. CDR1 and CDR2 (germline): SGDLS, YYNGEE. CDR3 DNA: TGTGCCAGCAGCCCGCGACTAGCGGATACCTACGAGCAGTACTTC. Its protein is CASSPRLADTYEQYF.

The rearrangement links TRBV7-9 to TRBJ2-3; D may be TRBD2 (5 bases). The length of the CDR3 is 16 residues. V gave up 8 bases and J gave up 0 bases, with 18 bases separating them. The germline gives CDR1 SEHNR, CDR2 FQNEAQ (reference sequence). DNA of the CDR3: TGTGCCAGCTTACAGAGGGCCCTGGTTAGCACAGATACGCAGTATTTT. Encoded protein: CASLQRALVSTDTQYF. Using reference TRBV7-9 and TRBJ2-3 for the parts outside the CDR3, the full variable domain is DTGVSQNPRHKITKRGQNVTFRCDPISEHNRLYWYRQTLGQGPEFLTYFQNEAQLEKSRLLSDRFSAERPKGSFSTLEIQRTEQGDSAMYLCASLQRALVSTDTQYFGPGTRLTVL.

In this sample, this clone turned up a few times. This sample includes further DNA sequences coding for the same CDR3. The chain joins TRBV28 to TRBJ2-1; D unresolved. CDR3 length equals 10 residues. Germline CDR1 and CDR2: MDHEN and SYDVKM. V was shortened by 3 bases and J by 7 bases, with 1 base between the two germline ends. CDR3 coding DNA: TGTGCCAGCAGTTTTAATGAGCAGTTCTTC. Protein sequence: CASSFNEQFF. The full variable domain, rest sourced from reference TRBV28 and TRBJ2-1, is DVKVTQSSRYLVKRTGEKVFLECVQDMDHENMFWYRQDPGLGLRLIYFSYDVKMKEKGDIPEGYSVSREKKERFSLILESASTNQTSMYLCASSFNEQFFGPGTRLTVL.

This clone was seen once. The genes are TRBV25-1 and TRBJ2-7; D is uncertain. Germline CDR1 and CDR2: MGHDK and SYGVNS. CDR3 length: 12 amino acids. Trimming shortened V by 7 bases and J by 3 bases, and 10 bases separated the two germline ends. The CDR3 DNA reads TGTGCCAGCACAAGTCCAATCTACGAGCAGTACTTC. It is translated as CASTSPIYEQYF.